The TCR beta chain under discussion was sequenced for a study of blood T cell repertoires in COVID-19. Study-wide context: Both acute and convalescent COVID-19 samples were obtained from the United States, Italy and Spain.

The authors' processing: Amplification of reference gene primers provided the estimated nucleated cell counts. Method: immunoSEQ multiplex PCR; TCRdb's copy keeps in-frame clones and lacks some. The V and J calls and the clone size are those of that table, but D and trimming were determined from the DNA. The table lists more than 200,000 clones, approximately 90% of them singletons, with about 2.1% in the top ten. Trimming cost V 0 bases and J 5 bases; bases outside gene matches: 5. CDR1 and CDR2 (germline): SGHRS, YFSETQ. This CDR3 is built from 15 residues. The chain links TRBV5-1 to TRBJ2-5; 9 bases align to TRBD1. This receptor was obtained from a middle-aged woman who had recovered from COVID-19. Sequenced material: peripheral blood. The CDR3: CASSLEGQGSETQYF. DNA of the CDR3: TGCGCCAGCAGCTTGGAGGGACAGGGCTCGGAGACCCAGTACTTC.